Listed below are T cell receptor beta chains from one sample, sequenced in a study of cytomegalovirus exposure and HLA in healthy donors. Sequencing was performed with immunoSEQ multiplex PCR; in TCRdb, only in-frame clones are kept and a portion is missing. This sample's clone table lists some 70,000 clones. Sequenced input: PBMCs. The source is a female donor in good health and CMV-seropositive. The CDR3 runs from the conserved cysteine through the conserved F or W. Each record gives: J gene, D gene, V gene, CDR3 DNA, CDR3 protein. A D gene is named only where the DNA matches it firmly.

TRBJ2-1	TRBD2	TRBV25-1	TGTGCCAGCGGTCGACTAGCGGGACTTGATGATGAGCAGTTCTTC	CASGRLAGLDDEQFF
TRBJ2-2	TRBD2	TRBV11-3	TGTGCCAGCAGCTTAGAGGAGCGGGGCGACACCGGGGAGCTGTTTTTT	CASSLEERGDTGELFF
TRBJ2-7	-	TRBV19	TGTGCCAGTAGCCCTCTCGGGTCCTCCTACGAGCAGTACTTC	CASSPLGSSYEQYF
TRBJ2-1	TRBD1	TRBV7-6	TGTGCCAGCAGCTCCACAACAGGGGGGTCTTACAATGAGCAGTTCTTC	CASSSTTGGSYNEQFF
TRBJ2-1	TRBD2	TRBV10-3	TGTGCCATCAGTGTGGGACTAGCGGCAATGAGTGAGCAGTTCTTC	CAISVGLAAMSEQFF
TRBJ2-7	-	TRBV28	TGTGCCAGCAGGGAGACAGGCCCCTACGAGCAGTACTTC	CASRETGPYEQYF
TRBJ1-2	TRBD1	TRBV2	TGTGCCAGCAGTAGGGGCGGGACAGACTATGGCTACACCTTC	CASSRGGTDYGYTF
TRBJ1-1	-	TRBV7-2	TGTGCCAGCAGCTTATTGGCAGGGACAAGAAATGAAGCTTTCTTT	CASSLLAGTRNEAFF
TRBJ2-6	-	TRBV6-5	TGTGCCAGCAGTGAGGTGTCAGGGGCCAACGTCCTGACTTTC	CASSEVSGANVLTF
TRBJ2-1	-	TRBV7-2	TGTGCCAGCAGCTTAGAACAAGTTGACAGGTTCCATGAGCAGTTCTTC	CASSLEQVDRFHEQFF
TRBJ2-7	TRBD1	TRBV5-6	TGTGCCAGCAGTCGCGGGACAGGGTTCTACGAGCAGTACTTC	CASSRGTGFYEQYF
TRBJ2-5	-	TRBV7-2	TGTGCCAGCTCCTCTCGGGAGACCCAGTACTTC	CASSSRETQYF
TRBJ2-7	TRBD2	TRBV2	TGTGCCAGCAGGCCCCTAGCGGCGAGCTCCTACGAGCAGTACTTC	CASRPLAASSYEQYF
TRBJ2-7	-	TRBV9	TGTGCCAGCAGCACACGGGAGGAGCAGTACTTC	CASSTREEQYF
TRBJ2-1	-	TRBV7-2	TGTGCCAGCAGCTTTAGCCGGAACTCCTACAATGAGCAGTTCTTC	CASSFSRNSYNEQFF
TRBJ2-7	-	TRBV28	TGTGCCAGCAGTCTCACAGGTAACTCCTACGAGCAGTACTTC	CASSLTGNSYEQYF
TRBJ1-5	-	TRBV25-1	TGTGCCAGCAATGGCGGAGGCAATCAGCCCCAGCATTTT	CASNGGGNQPQHF
TRBJ1-1	TRBD1	TRBV9	TGTGCCAGCAGCGTAGGGACAGGGGCGAACACTGAAGCTTTCTTT	CASSVGTGANTEAFF
TRBJ2-3	TRBD1	TRBV4-1	TGCGCCAGCAGCCCGGAAAGGGGGCTCGGCACAGATACGCAGTATTTT	CASSPERGLGTDTQYF
TRBJ1-1	-	TRBV5-8	TGTGCCAGCAGCTTGGCCGGGGGCGGGGGGCGTGAAGCTTTCTTT	CASSLAGGGGREAFF
TRBJ1-2	-	TRBV2	TGTGCCAGCAGTGCAGGGGCAGAAGGCTACACCTTC	CASSAGAEGYTF
TRBJ2-3	TRBD2	TRBV7-2	TGTGCCAGCAGCTTAACTAGCGGGGGGTCCTGGAGCACAGATACGCAGTATTTT	CASSLTSGGSWSTDTQYF
TRBJ2-7	TRBD2	TRBV7-6	TGTGCCAGCAGCTCCCTTGCGGGAGGGCCCTACGAGCAGTACTTC	CASSSLAGGPYEQYF
TRBJ1-4	-	TRBV18	TGTGCCAGCTCACCCTGGCAGGCGACAACTAATGAAAAACTGTTTTTT	CASSPWQATTNEKLFF
TRBJ2-5	-	TRBV29-1	TGCAGCGTCTTGACGGGCCAAGAGACCCAGTACTTC	CSVLTGQETQYF
TRBJ1-2	TRBD1	TRBV6-1	TGTGCCAGCAGGATAAGGGGGCACGGGGGCTACACCTTC	CASRIRGHGGYTF
TRBJ2-5	TRBD2	TRBV9	TGTGCCAGCAAGAGGGGACTAGCGGGTCAAGAGACCCAGTACTTC	CASKRGLAGQETQYF
TRBJ2-7	-	TRBV27	TGTGCCAGCAGTCTACGACAGGCCTCCTACGAGCAGTACTTC	CASSLRQASYEQYF
TRBJ1-4	TRBD1	TRBV27	TGTGCCAGCAGTCACGGGACAGGGATGAGCACTAATGAAAAACTGTTTTTT	CASSHGTGMSTNEKLFF